Each of the 27 T cell receptor beta chains below was sequenced from the same sample in a study of blood T cell repertoires in COVID-19. The table came from immunoSEQ multiplex PCR; TCRdb's copy has only in-frame clones and leaves some out. The data contain 70,000 to 80,000 clones, 84% of them singletons. The specimen was peripheral blood. These receptors all stem from a human donor in a cohort sampled during active COVID-19.

V usage is TRBV5-1 and J usage is TRBJ2-5; 9 positions agree with TRBD1. The CDR3 is 15 residues long. J was trimmed by 7 bases and V by 4 bases; bases with no gene match: 11. Germline lookup yields CDR1 SGHRS and CDR2 YFSETQ. The CDR3 nucleotides read TGCGCCAGCAGCGAGGCAGGACAGGGGACCCTGACCCAGTACTTC. Amino acids: CASSEAGQGTLTQYF.

V usage is TRBV5-1 and J usage is TRBJ2-1; 9 positions match TRBD2. The germline gives CDR1 SGHRS, CDR2 YFSETQ. The CDR3 length is 14 residues. V was clipped by 0 bases and J by 10 bases; unmatched bases: 5. The CDR3 sequence: CASSLEAGGSEQFF. For the CDR3, the DNA is TGCGCCAGCAGCTTGGAAGCGGGGGGATCCGAGCAGTTCTTC.

The V and J genes are TRBV28 and TRBJ1-2; 7 bases align to TRBD1. Trimming cost V 5 bases and J 7 bases; bases outside gene matches: 7. This CDR3 is built from 13 residues. CDR1 and CDR2 from the germline V gene are MDHEN and SYDVKM. The CDR3 DNA is TGTGCCAGCAGTCCGACAGGGAAGGGTGGCTACACCTTC. Its translation is CASSPTGKGGYTF.

The rearrangement joins TRBV3-1 (or the pseudogene TRBV3-2) to TRBJ1-1; TRBD1 matches at 8 bases. V was pared by 7 bases and J by 4 bases, with 11 bases of the junction left unmatched. CDR1 and CDR2 from the germline V gene are LGHDT and YNNKEL (reference sequence). CDR3 length: 15 residues. The CDR3 bases are TGTGCCAGCATAAGACAGGGGACGGGAGCCACTGAAGCTTTCTTT. This sequence encodes CASIRQGTGATEAFF.

The chain carries TRBV9 and TRBJ2-3; 7 positions match TRBD1. Germline trimming cut 0 bases from V and 0 bases from J; bases unmatched to any gene: 7. Germline-derived CDR1 and CDR2 are SGDLS and YYNGEE. The CDR3 covers 17 residues. The chain's CDR3 is CASSVAGTASSTDTQYF. CDR3 sequence (DNA): TGTGCCAGCAGCGTAGCCGGGACAGCGAGTAGCACAGATACGCAGTATTTT.

The genes are TRBV19 and TRBJ2-7; 7 bases fit TRBD2. Germline V gene data show CDR1 as LNHDA and CDR2 as SQIVND (reference sequence). V was pared by 0 bases and J by 3 bases, with 5 bases of the junction left unmatched. CDR3 length equals 15 residues. The CDR3 sequence: CASSIDPAGLYEQYF. In nucleotides, the CDR3 is TGTGCCAGTAGTATAGACCCAGCGGGGCTCTACGAGCAGTACTTC.

The V gene is TRBV5-4, the J gene TRBJ2-7; D gene uncertain. The CDR3 has 13 residues. Germline values: CDR1 SGHNT, CDR2 YYREEE (reference sequence). Trimming left V 0 bases short and J 1 base short, with 5 bases between. This chain's CDR3 is CASSLGESYEQYF. Here the CDR3 DNA reads TGTGCCAGCAGCTTGGGAGAATCCTACGAGCAGTACTTC.

The J gene is TRBJ2-7, the V gene TRBV29-1, with 12 bases identical to TRBD1. The CDR3 is 15 residues long. The J segment lost 4 bases and the V segment lost 4 bases, leaving 8 bases of the junction unmatched. In germline, CDR1 is SQVTM, CDR2 ANQGSEA. CDR3 protein: CSVVSGQGAPYEQYF. Written as DNA, the CDR3 is TGCAGCGTTGTTTCGGGACAGGGGGCGCCATACGAGCAGTACTTC.

The chain joins TRBV27 to TRBJ2-7; 7 bases map to TRBD2. J lost 3 bases, V lost 1 base, and 9 bases had no gene match. The germline gives CDR1 MNHEY, CDR2 SMNVEV (reference sequence). The CDR3 contains 16 residues. The CDR3 DNA reads as TGTGCCAGCAGTTTATTTTCCAGCGGGGAATACTACGAGCAGTACTTC. This codes for CASSLFSSGEYYEQYF.

The J gene is TRBJ2-3, the V gene TRBV13; 8 nucleotides match TRBD2. V lost 10 bases to trimming and J lost 4 bases; unmatched junction nucleotides: 10. CDR1 and CDR2 from the germline V gene are PRHDT and FYEKMQ (reference sequence). The length of the CDR3 is 14 residues. In nucleotides, the CDR3 is TGTGCCACCATACTGGCGGGAGGTTCAGATACGCAGTATTTT. This sequence encodes CATILAGGSDTQYF.

The chain joins TRBV5-5 to TRBJ2-7; D is perhaps TRBD2 (6 bases). With 3 bases removed from V and 6 bases from J, the gap between germline ends came to 13 bases. Per the germline V gene, CDR1 is SGHKS and CDR2 is YYEKEE (reference sequence). The CDR3 runs 13 residues. CDR3 loop: CASSSLGGAEQYF. CDR3 nucleotides: TGTGCCAGCAGCTCACTGGGGGGTGCCGAGCAGTACTTC.

CDR3 protein: CASSQDGTGITYEQYF. The CDR3, as DNA: TGCGCCAGCAGCCAAGATGGGACAGGGATTACCTACGAGCAGTACTTC. The V and J genes are TRBV4-1 and TRBJ2-7; 9 nucleotides agree with TRBD1. Germline V gene data show CDR1 as MGHRA and CDR2 as YSYEKL. V shed 0 bases and J 2 bases; nucleotides not matched to a gene: 5. This CDR3 is built from 16 residues.

This clone was seen a single time. CDR3 sequence: CASSLATRGGTEAFF. The CDR3 region has the DNA TGTGCCAGCAGCTTGGCGACGCGGGGAGGCACTGAAGCTTTCTTT. This chain links TRBV5-6 with TRBJ1-1; D is ambiguous. CDR3 length: 15 amino acids. Trimming removed 0 bases at V and 4 bases at J, with 13 bases between. Germline CDR1 is SGHDT and CDR2 is YYEEEE. Full variable domain (outside the CDR3, taken from reference TRBV5-6 and TRBJ1-1): DAGVTQSPTHLIKTRGQQVTLRCSPKSGHDTVSWYQQALGQGPQFIFQYYEEEERQRGNFPDRFSGHQFPNYSSELNVNALLLGDSALYLCASSLATRGGTEAFFGQGTRLTVV.

The J gene is TRBJ1-4, the V gene TRBV27, with D unresolved. Germline assignment: CDR1 MNHEY and CDR2 SMNVEV (reference sequence). The V end was cut by 3 bases, the J end by 10 bases, with 12 bases between. The length of the CDR3 is 13 residues. CDR3: CASSLRGEGKLFF. The CDR3 DNA is TGTGCCAGCAGTTTGAGAGGCGAGGGAAAACTGTTTTTT.

The rearrangement joins TRBV5-1 to TRBJ1-4; D is ambiguous. Trimming pared 0 bases from V and 8 bases from J, leaving 14 bases between. CDR1 and CDR2 from the germline V gene are SGHRS and YFSETQ. The CDR3 sequence is 15 residues long. The CDR3 DNA reads as TGCGCCAGCAGCTTGGACGGTTTGGACTGGGAAAAACTGTTTTTT. Translation gives CASSLDGLDWEKLFF.

V and J are TRBV13 and TRBJ2-3; D unresolved. The V and J ends lost 3 bases and 1 base respectively, with 8 bases between them. The CDR3 spans 14 residues. Germline V gene sequence: CDR1 PRHDT, CDR2 FYEKMQ (reference sequence). The CDR3: CASSFGQRTDTQYF. CDR3 nucleotide sequence: TGTGCCAGCAGCTTTGGGCAGCGCACAGATACGCAGTATTTT.

This clone was seen only a few times. The chain employs TRBV24-1 and TRBJ2-3, with 9 bases fitting TRBD1. Germline V gene lookup returns CDR1 KGHDR and CDR2 SFDVKD. This CDR3 is built from 17 residues. V shed 2 bases, J shed 0 bases, and the junction held 5 bases outside the gene matches. The CDR3 DNA is TGTGCCACCAGTGATTCGAAAGGACAGGGGAGCACAGATACGCAGTATTTT. It translates to CATSDSKGQGSTDTQYF.

V and J are TRBV15 and TRBJ2-5; D is ambiguous. CDR1 is LNHNV and CDR2 is YYDKDF in the germline V gene (reference sequence). This CDR3 spans 13 amino acids. Trimming took 0 bases from V and 3 from J, leaving 5 bases between them. This CDR3 is CATSRDQEETQYF. In DNA, the CDR3 is TGTGCCACCAGCAGAGACCAGGAAGAGACCCAGTACTTC.

The genes are TRBV5-4 and TRBJ1-2, with D unclear. Germline assignment: CDR1 SGHNT and CDR2 YYREEE (reference sequence). The CDR3 extends over 14 amino acids. The chain's CDR3 is CAAKLDLANYGYTF. For the CDR3, the DNA is TGTGCAGCGAAGTTAGATTTAGCTAACTATGGCTACACCTTC.

The chain couples TRBV6-2 or TRBV6-3 to TRBJ2-1, with 7 nucleotides matching TRBD2. J lost 3 bases, V lost 1 base, and 15 bases had no gene match. The CDR3 has 19 residues. Germline V lookup: CDR1 MNHEY, CDR2 SVGEGT. CDR3 sequence: CASSYLPSALADHYNEQFF. Here the CDR3 DNA reads TGTGCCAGCAGTTACTTACCGTCGGCGCTAGCGGACCACTACAATGAGCAGTTCTTC.

The V gene is TRBV7-3, the J gene TRBJ2-2, with 12 nucleotides matching TRBD2. In germline, CDR1 is SGHTA, CDR2 FQGTGA. The CDR3 sequence is 15 residues long. The junction had 1 base not matched to a gene; V was cut back by 4 bases and J by 4 bases. The CDR3 here is CASSSGLAGTGELFF. CDR3 nucleotides: TGTGCCAGCAGCTCGGGACTAGCGGGCACCGGGGAGCTGTTTTTT.

The chain recombines TRBV6-6 with TRBJ2-1; D possibly corresponds to TRBD1 (6 bases). In germline, CDR1 is MNHNY, CDR2 SVGAGI (reference sequence). This CDR3 is 13 amino acids long. V was trimmed by 7 bases and J by 10 bases, leaving 17 bases between them. This CDR3 reads CASKRVGADEQFF. The DNA of the CDR3 is TGTGCCAGCAAACGGGTGGGGGCAGACGAGCAGTTCTTC.

This rearrangement joins TRBV2 to TRBJ2-7; 7 nucleotides line up with TRBD2. The V gene end was trimmed by 3 bases and the J gene end by 2 bases; junction bases not matched to a gene: 7. The CDR3 is 15 amino acids. From germline, CDR1 is SNHLY and CDR2 FYNNEI. This chain's CDR3 is CASSEWAGAPYEQYF. As DNA, the CDR3 is TGTGCCAGCAGTGAGTGGGCGGGAGCGCCCTACGAGCAGTACTTC. Variable domain in full (rest from reference TRBV2 and TRBJ2-7): EPEVTQTPSHQVTQMGQEVILRCVPISNHLYFYWYRQILGQKVEFLVSFYNNEISEKSEIFDDQFSVERPDGSNFTLKIRSTKLEDSAMYFCASSEWAGAPYEQYFGPGTRLTVT.

J is TRBJ2-7 and V is TRBV18; 8 bases map to TRBD1. V was clipped by 2 bases and J by 5 bases; unmatched bases: 8. Germline CDR1 KGHSH, CDR2 LQKENI. The CDR3 spans 15 residues. In DNA, the CDR3 is TGTGCCAGCTCACCATTTTCGGCAGGGGGCGACGAGCAGTACTTC. Its translation is CASSPFSAGGDEQYF.

The gene calls are TRBV6-5 and TRBJ1-1; possible D gene TRBD1, 5 bases. This CDR3 is 14 amino acids long. Germline V gives CDR1 MNHEY, CDR2 SVGAGI. V was shortened by 7 bases and J by 2 bases, with 14 bases between the two germline ends. DNA of the CDR3: TGTGCCAGCACCCCCCCCGGGGGAAACACTGAAGCTTTCTTT. It translates to CASTPPGGNTEAFF.

This clone was observed a single time. This sequence joins TRBV7-8 and TRBJ1-6; no firm D call. Deletions cut 4 bases from V and 7 bases from J, with 8 bases between. The CDR3 spans 13 residues. The germline gives CDR1 SGHVS, CDR2 FQNEAQ. CDR3 DNA: TGTGCCAGCAGCTCCGACACGAATTCACCCCTCCACTTT. Protein: CASSSDTNSPLHF. Supplemented by reference TRBV7-8 and TRBJ1-6, the full variable domain reads GAGVSQSPRYKVAKRGQDVALRCDPISGHVSLFWYQQALGQGPEFLTYFQNEAQLDKSGLPSDRFFAERPEGSVSTLKIQRTQQEDSAVYLCASSSDTNSPLHFGNGTRLTVT.

The chain uses TRBV5-4 and TRBJ1-4; a possible D gene is TRBD1 (5 bases). V dropped 2 bases and J dropped 9 bases, with 14 bases sitting between them. Germline V gene lookup returns CDR1 SGHNT and CDR2 YYREEE (reference sequence). The length of the CDR3 is 14 residues. CDR3 sequence (DNA): TGTGCCAGCAGCTTACAGGAATCGCCGAAAAAACTGTTTTTT. It encodes CASSLQESPKKLFF.